This TCR beta chain was identified in a study of OX40 agonist ivuxolimab in advanced cancers. The CDR3 has 11 residues. CDR1 and CDR2 (germline): LNHDA, SQIVND (reference sequence). V lost 5 bases and J 9 bases, leaving 8 bases between the germline ends. The table came from immunoSEQ multiplex PCR; TCRdb's copy has only in-frame clones and leaves some out. Of around 80,000 clones listed, more than 70% are singletons. The receptor's source is an adult with an advanced solid tumor such as melanoma, head and neck, liver or kidney cancer. This sequence joins TRBV19 and TRBJ2-1, with D maybe TRBD2 (6 bases). The material was CD4+ or CD8+ T cells sorted from blood, obtained in a trial of the OX40 agonist ivuxolimab. CDR3 in DNA: TGTGCCAGTAGTTACGGGGGTGAGCAGTTCTTC. Amino acids: CASSYGGEQFF. The complete variable domain, with remaining parts taken from reference TRBV19 and TRBJ2-1, reads DGGITQSPKYLFRKEGQNVTLSCEQNLNHDAMYWYRQDPGQGLRLIYYSQIVNDFQKGDIAEGYSVSREKKESFPLTVTSAQKNPTAFYLCASSYGGEQFFGPGTRLTVL.